The clone carrying this T cell receptor beta chain was seen ten or more times. This sample stems from a study of T cells after yellow fever vaccination. The wider study: In the case of low-cell-number fractions, SMART-Seq v4 Ultra Low Input was used for preparation.

Unmatched junction bases numbered 11, after V lost 5 bases and J lost 1 base. Looked up from germline, CDR1 is ENHRY and CDR2 is SYGVKD. The CDR3 is 18 residues long. TCRdb passed the 5' RACE reads through MiXCR, listing each CDR3 protein once. The table lists tens of thousands of distinct CDR3 sequences, roughly 7.4% of them singletons, with 25% to 30% in the top ten. V usage is TRBV10-3 and J usage is TRBJ2-6; the match to TRBD1 covers 7 bases. The clonotype was recovered from a man aged 18 to 29 who received the YFV17D yellow fever vaccine. The specimen was CD8+ T cells sorted from PBMCs, collected approximately 15 days after the first yellow fever vaccination. The CDR3, as DNA: TGTGCCATCAGTATACGAGACAGGGAAACTTCTGGGGCCAACGTCCTGACTTTC. This encodes CAISIRDRETSGANVLTF.